This T cell receptor beta chain derives from a study of blood T cell repertoires in COVID-19. Deletions cut 4 bases from V and 8 bases from J, with 11 bases between. This CDR3 contains 11 residues. CDR1 SQVTM and CDR2 ANQGSEA come from the germline V gene. The data were produced by immunoSEQ multiplex PCR, yet TCRdb's version contains in-frame clones alone and is incomplete. The table lists approximately 190,000 clones, around four fifths of them singletons. A word on this clone: The same CDR3 can be traced to other DNA sequences in this sample.

The clonotype originates from a human donor in a cohort sampled during active COVID-19. Sequencing was performed on peripheral blood. The chain is built from TRBV29-1 and TRBJ1-2; TRBD1 might be the D (5 bases). The CDR3 protein is CSVAGAGGYTF. Written as DNA, the CDR3 is TGCAGCGTTGCTGGCGCAGGGGGCTACACCTTC.